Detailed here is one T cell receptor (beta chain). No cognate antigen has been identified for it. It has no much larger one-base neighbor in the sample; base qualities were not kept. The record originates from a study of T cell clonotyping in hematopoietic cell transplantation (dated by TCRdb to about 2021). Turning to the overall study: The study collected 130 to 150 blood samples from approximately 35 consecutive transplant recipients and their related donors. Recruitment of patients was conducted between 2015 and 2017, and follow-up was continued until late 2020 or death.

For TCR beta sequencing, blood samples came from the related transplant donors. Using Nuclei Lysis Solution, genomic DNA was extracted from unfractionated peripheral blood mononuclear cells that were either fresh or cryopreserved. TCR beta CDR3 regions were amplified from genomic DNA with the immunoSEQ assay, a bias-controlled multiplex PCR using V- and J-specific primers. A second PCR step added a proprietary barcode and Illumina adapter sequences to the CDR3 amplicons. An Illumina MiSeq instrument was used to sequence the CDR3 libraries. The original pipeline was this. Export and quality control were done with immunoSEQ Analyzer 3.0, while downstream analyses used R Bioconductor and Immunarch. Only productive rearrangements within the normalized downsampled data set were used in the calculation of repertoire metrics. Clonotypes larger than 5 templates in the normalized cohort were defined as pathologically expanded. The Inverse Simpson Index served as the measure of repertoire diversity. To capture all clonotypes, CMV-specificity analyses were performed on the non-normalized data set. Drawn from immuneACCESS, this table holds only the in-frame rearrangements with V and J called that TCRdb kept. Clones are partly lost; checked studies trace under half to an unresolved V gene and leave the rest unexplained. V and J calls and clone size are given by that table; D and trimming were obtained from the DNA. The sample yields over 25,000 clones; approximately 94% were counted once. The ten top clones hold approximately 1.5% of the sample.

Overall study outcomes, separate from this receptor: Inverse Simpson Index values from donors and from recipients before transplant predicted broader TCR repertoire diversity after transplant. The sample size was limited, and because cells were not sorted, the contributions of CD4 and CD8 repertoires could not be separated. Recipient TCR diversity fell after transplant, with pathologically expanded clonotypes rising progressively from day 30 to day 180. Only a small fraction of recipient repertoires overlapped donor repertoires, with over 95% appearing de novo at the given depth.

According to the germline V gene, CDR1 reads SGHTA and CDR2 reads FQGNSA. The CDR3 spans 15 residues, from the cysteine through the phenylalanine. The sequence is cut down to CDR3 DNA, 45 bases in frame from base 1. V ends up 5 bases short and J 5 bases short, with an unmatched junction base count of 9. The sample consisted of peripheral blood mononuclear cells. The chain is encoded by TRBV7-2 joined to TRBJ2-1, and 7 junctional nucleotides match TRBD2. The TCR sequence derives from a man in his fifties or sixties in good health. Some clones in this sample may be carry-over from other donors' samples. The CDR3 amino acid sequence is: CASSPGLGRNNEQFF. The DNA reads TGTGCCAGCAGCCCCGGACTAGGGAGAAACAATGAGCAGTTCTTC.